The 2 T cell receptor beta chains in this list originate from one sample, sequenced in a study of blood T cells in healthy people across ages. Primed by a sample-barcoded 5' primer and a J-beta primer mix, a second PCR proceeded for about 7 to 11 cycles. One entry per CDR3 protein, called by TCRdb with MiXCR from the 5' RACE reads. The sample has around 1,000,000 distinct CDR3 sequences, more than 30% seen once; the top ten hold around 13%. The sample comprised blood. These TCRs come from a man younger than 30 in good health.

The chain uses TRBV9 and TRBJ2-1, with 8 bases fitting TRBD1. TRBJ2-7 matches the DNA end more closely, so the J call is doubtful. Per germline, CDR1 SGDLS and CDR2 YYNGEE. The CDR3 consists of 17 residues. DNA of the CDR3: TGTGCCAGCAGCCCAAGACAGGGGCTCAGCTCCTACAATGAGCAGTACTTC. Its protein is CASSPRQGLSSYNEQYF.

This chain connects TRBV27 to TRBJ2-1, with 7 positions matching TRBD1. The CDR3 runs to 14 residues. V lost 5 bases and J lost 8; bases outside the gene matches: 9. Germline assignment: CDR1 MNHEY and CDR2 SMNVEV (reference sequence). CDR3 DNA: TGTGCCAGCAGTGCCTCGAACAGGGGATATGAGCAGTTCTTC. Encoded protein: CASSASNRGYEQFF.